This T cell receptor beta chain was identified during a study of memory CD4+ T cells and cytomegalovirus serostatus. Study context: Of the healthy Belgian adults, 9 were CMV seropositive and 20 to 30 seronegative.

This table comes from immunoSEQ multiplex PCR, and its TCRdb copy is limited to in-frame clones, with some not included. In the table there are about 41,000 clones, roughly 77% of which are singletons. Points from the study as a whole: Of under 200 reported CMV TCRbeta sequences, under 80 were found in memory CD4+ repertoires.

The CDR3 consists of 13 residues. V shed 5 bases and J shed 0 bases, with 6 bases lying between them. CDR1 and CDR2 (germline): SGHTA, FQGNSA. On this clone itself: Its antigen remains unknown.

Single viable CD3+CD4+CD8-CD45RO+ cells were sorted as the memory CD4+ T cells. CMV serostatus came from serum IgG against pp150, pp28, p38, p52. The clonotype comes from an adult in good health and CMV-seronegative. The sequenced material came from memory CD4+ T cells from blood. J is TRBJ2-3 and V is TRBV7-2; D ambiguous. The CDR3 region is CASSQLSTDTQYF. The CDR3 DNA reads as TGTGCCAGCAGCCAACTGAGCACAGATACGCAGTATTTT. The whole variable domain, remainder taken from reference TRBV7-2 and TRBJ2-3, is GAGVSQSPSNKVTEKGKDVELRCDPISGHTALYWYRQSLGQGLEFLIYFQGNSAPDKSGLPSDRFSAERTGGSVSTLTIQRTQQEDSAVYLCASSQLSTDTQYFGPGTRLTVL.